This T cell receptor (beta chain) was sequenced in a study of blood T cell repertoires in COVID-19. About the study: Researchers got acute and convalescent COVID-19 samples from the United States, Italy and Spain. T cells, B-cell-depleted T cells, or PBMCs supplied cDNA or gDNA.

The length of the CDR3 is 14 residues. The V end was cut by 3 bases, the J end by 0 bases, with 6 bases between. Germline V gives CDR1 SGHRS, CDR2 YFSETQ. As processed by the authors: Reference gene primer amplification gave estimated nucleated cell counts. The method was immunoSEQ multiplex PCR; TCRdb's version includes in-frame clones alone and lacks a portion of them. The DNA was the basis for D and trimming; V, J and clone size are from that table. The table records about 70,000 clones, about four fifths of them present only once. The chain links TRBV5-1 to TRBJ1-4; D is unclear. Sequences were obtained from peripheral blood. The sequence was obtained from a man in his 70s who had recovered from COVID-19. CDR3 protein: CASSSDSTNEKLFF. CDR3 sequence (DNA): TGCGCCAGCAGCTCAGATTCAACTAATGAAAAACTGTTTTTT.